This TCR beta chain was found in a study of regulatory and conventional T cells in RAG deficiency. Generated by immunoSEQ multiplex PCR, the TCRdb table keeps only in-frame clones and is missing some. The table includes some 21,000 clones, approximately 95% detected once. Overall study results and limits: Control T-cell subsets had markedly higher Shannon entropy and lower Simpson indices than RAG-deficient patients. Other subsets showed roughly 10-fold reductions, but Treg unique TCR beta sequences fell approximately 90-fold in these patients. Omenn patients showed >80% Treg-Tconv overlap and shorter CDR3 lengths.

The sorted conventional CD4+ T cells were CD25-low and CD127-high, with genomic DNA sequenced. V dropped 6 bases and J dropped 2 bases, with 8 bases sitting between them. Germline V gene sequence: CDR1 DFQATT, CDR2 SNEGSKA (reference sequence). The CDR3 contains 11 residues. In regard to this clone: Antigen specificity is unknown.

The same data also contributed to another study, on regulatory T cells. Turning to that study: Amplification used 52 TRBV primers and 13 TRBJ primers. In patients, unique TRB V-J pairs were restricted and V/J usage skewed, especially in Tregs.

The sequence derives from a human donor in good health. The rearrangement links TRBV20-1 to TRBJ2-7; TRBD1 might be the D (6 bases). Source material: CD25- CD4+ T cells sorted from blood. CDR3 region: CSATGTYEQYF. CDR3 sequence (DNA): TGCAGTGCGACAGGAACCTACGAGCAGTACTTC.